The sequence of this T cell receptor (beta chain) was determined in a study of response to subunit inactivated influenza vaccine. V lost 7 bases to trimming and J lost 4 bases, with 8 bases between them. The CDR3 has 13 amino acids. The sample holds many counts of this clonotype. Antigen unknown. TCRdb fed the RT-PCR reads into MiXCR, producing one record per CDR3 protein. The sample contains a few hundred thousand distinct CDR3 sequences, around 7.7% of which appear only once. Whole-study results and caveats: There was a suggestion from the authors that each seasonal influenza vaccination recruits few new T cells.

The specimen comprised PBMCs from blood, sampled roughly 24 months after vaccination. This sequence was found in a man in his fifties or sixties who received an inactivated influenza vaccine. The chain employs TRBV12-3 or TRBV12-4 and TRBJ2-6; D call uncertain. CDR3 sequence reads: CASTPGGANVLTF. The CDR3 bases are TGTGCCAGCACCCCCGGGGGGGCCAACGTCCTGACTTTC.